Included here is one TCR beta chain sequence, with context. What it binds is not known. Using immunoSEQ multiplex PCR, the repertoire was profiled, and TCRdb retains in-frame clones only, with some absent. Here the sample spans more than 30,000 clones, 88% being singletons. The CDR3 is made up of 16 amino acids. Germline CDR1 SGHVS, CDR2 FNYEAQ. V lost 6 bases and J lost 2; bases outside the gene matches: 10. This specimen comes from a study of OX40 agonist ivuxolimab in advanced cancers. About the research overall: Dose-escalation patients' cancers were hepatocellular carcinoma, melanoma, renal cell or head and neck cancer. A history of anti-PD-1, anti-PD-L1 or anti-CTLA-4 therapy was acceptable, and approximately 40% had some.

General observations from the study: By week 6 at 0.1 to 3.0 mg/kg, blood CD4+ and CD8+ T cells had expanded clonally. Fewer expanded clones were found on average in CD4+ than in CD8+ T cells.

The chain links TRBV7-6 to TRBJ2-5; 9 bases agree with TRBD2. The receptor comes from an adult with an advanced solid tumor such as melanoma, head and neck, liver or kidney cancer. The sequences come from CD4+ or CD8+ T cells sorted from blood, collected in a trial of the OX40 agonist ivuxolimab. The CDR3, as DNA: TGTGCCAGCAGACCCGCGGGACTAGCATCACAAGAGACCCAGTACTTC. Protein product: CASRPAGLASQETQYF.